The 14 T cell receptor beta chains below were found in one sample sequenced in a study of OX40 agonist ivuxolimab in advanced cancers. Generated by immunoSEQ multiplex PCR, the TCRdb table keeps only in-frame clones and is missing some. The repertoire holds some 9,000 clones, with roughly nine tenths as singletons. Sequenced here: CD4+ or CD8+ T cells sorted from blood, sampled in a trial of the OX40 agonist ivuxolimab. The receptors stem from an adult with an advanced solid tumor such as melanoma, head and neck, liver or kidney cancer.

CDR3 region: CASSIGTANTEAFF. The CDR3 bases are TGCGCCAGCAGCATCGGGACAGCAAACACTGAAGCTTTCTTT. J is TRBJ1-1 and V is TRBV5-1; 7 bases map to TRBD1. The V gene's germline CDR1 is SGHRS and CDR2 YFSETQ. V trimming: 4 bases; J trimming: 2 bases; junction bases outside the gene matches: 5. There are 14 residues in the CDR3.

The sample holds one count of this clone. The chain joins TRBV7-9 to TRBJ2-5, with TRBD2 matching 7 bases. This CDR3 contains 19 residues. V lost 5 bases and J lost 5; bases outside the gene matches: 23. Germline V gives CDR1 SEHNR, CDR2 FQNEAQ (reference sequence). CDR3: CASSPRLSPRLADRETQYF. The CDR3 region has the DNA TGTGCCAGCAGCCCTAGACTTAGTCCGAGACTAGCTGATCGGGAGACCCAGTACTTC.

J is TRBJ2-5 and V is TRBV30; 8 bases are a match to TRBD1. V trimming: 3 bases; J trimming: 5 bases; junction bases outside the gene matches: 11. Per germline, CDR1 GTSNPN and CDR2 SVGIG (reference sequence). This CDR3 contains 15 residues. CDR3 coding DNA: TGTGCCTGGAGCGGGGCAGGGGGCCTGGGGGAGACCCAGTACTTC. It is translated as CAWSGAGGLGETQYF.

The rearrangement joins TRBV19 to TRBJ2-1; 11 bases match TRBD2. V trimming: 4 bases; J trimming: 3 bases; junction bases outside the gene matches: 2. Germline assignment: CDR1 LNHDA and CDR2 SQIVND (reference sequence). The CDR3 consists of 15 residues. The CDR3: CASSRGTSGYNEQFF. The CDR3 bases are TGTGCCAGTAGTAGGGGGACTAGCGGCTACAATGAGCAGTTCTTC.

This clone was recorded a few times. The chain links TRBV11-1 to TRBJ1-2, with D perhaps matching TRBD1 (5 bases). This CDR3 contains 12 residues. CDR1 and CDR2 (germline): SGHAT, FQDESV (reference sequence). Deletions cut 5 bases from V and 7 bases from J, with 11 bases between. CDR3 amino acids: CASSGDSGGYTF. The CDR3 nucleotides are TGTGCCAGCAGCGGGGACTCGGGTGGCTACACCTTC.

The chain uses TRBV5-1 and TRBJ2-3; D remains unclear. V lost 9 bases and J 0 bases, leaving 20 bases between the germline ends. The CDR3 extends over 16 amino acids. Per the germline V gene, CDR1 is SGHRS and CDR2 is YFSETQ. CDR3 sequence: CATYLTPGGSTDTQYF. The CDR3 coding sequence is TGCGCCACGTATCTGACGCCGGGCGGTAGCACAGATACGCAGTATTTT. Drawing the rest from reference TRBV5-1 and TRBJ2-3, the complete variable domain is KAGVTQTPRYLIKTRGQQVTLSCSPISGHRSVSWYQQTPGQGLQFLFEYFSETQRNKGNFPGRFSGRQFSNSRSEMNVSTLELGDSALYLCATYLTPGGSTDTQYFGPGTRLTVL.

In this sample, this clone turned up a few times. V usage is TRBV5-5 and J usage is TRBJ1-4; D unclear. Germline assignment: CDR1 SGHKS and CDR2 YYEKEE (reference sequence). The CDR3 is made up of 15 amino acids. V lost 4 bases and J lost 6, with 16 bases in between. The CDR3 bases are TGTGCCAGCAGCACGGAGGCCGTTGGTTATGAAAAACTGTTTTTT. This encodes CASSTEAVGYEKLFF.

This chain joins TRBV2 and TRBJ1-1; 9 nucleotides align to TRBD1. Germline CDR1 is SNHLY and CDR2 is FYNNEI. V shed 4 bases, J shed 3 bases, and the junction held 12 bases outside the gene matches. The CDR3 runs to 17 residues. CDR3 in amino acids: CASSGGPRTGVDTEAFF. The CDR3 DNA sequence: TGTGCCAGCAGTGGGGGTCCTAGGACAGGGGTTGACACTGAAGCTTTCTTT. Based on the CDR3 plus reference TRBV2 and TRBJ1-1, the full variable domain is EPEVTQTPSHQVTQMGQEVILRCVPISNHLYFYWYRQILGQKVEFLVSFYNNEISEKSEIFDDQFSVERPDGSNFTLKIRSTKLEDSAMYFCASSGGPRTGVDTEAFFGQGTRLTVV.

CDR3 region: CALRGGNSPLHF. CDR3 coding DNA: TGTGCCTTGAGGGGAGGTAATTCACCCCTCCACTTT. This rearrangement joins TRBV28 to TRBJ1-6; D may be TRBD1 (5 bases). The CDR3 loop spans 12 amino acids. V was cut by 11 bases and J by 6 bases, with 11 bases left in between. Looked up from germline, CDR1 is MDHEN and CDR2 is SYDVKM.

CDR3 sequence: CASSPPGSNQPQHF. As DNA, the CDR3 is TGTGCCAGCAGCCCCCCCGGTAGCAATCAGCCCCAGCATTTT. The chain links TRBV7-9 to TRBJ1-5, with D unresolved. V was trimmed by 5 bases and J by 0 bases, leaving 8 bases between them. The CDR3 is 14 amino acids. CDR1 is SEHNR and CDR2 is FQNEAQ in the germline V gene (reference sequence).

The chain couples TRBV7-9 to TRBJ2-3, with 8 bases identical to TRBD1. The CDR3 runs 14 residues. Germline CDR1 reads SEHNR; CDR2 reads FQNEAQ (reference sequence). The V and J ends lost 5 bases and 6 bases, in that order; junction bases with no gene match: 7. CDR3 region: CASSPGQGGDTQYF. The CDR3 nucleotides are TGTGCCAGCAGCCCCGGACAGGGTGGCGATACGCAGTATTTT.

The rearrangement uses TRBV29-1 and TRBJ2-1; TRBD1 agrees at 7 bases. Germline CDR1 is SQVTM and CDR2 is ANQGSEA. CDR3 size: 16 residues. V was pared by 4 bases and J by 6 bases, with 15 bases of the junction left unmatched. The CDR3 sequence: CSVVGPFGQASNEQFF. CDR3 nucleotide sequence: TGCAGCGTTGTCGGCCCCTTTGGACAGGCGAGCAATGAGCAGTTCTTC.

The gene calls are TRBV11-2 and TRBJ2-5; a weak D match, TRBD2 (5 bases). V lost 2 bases and J lost 4, with 11 bases in between. Germline lookup yields CDR1 SGHAT and CDR2 FQNNGV. The CDR3 loop spans 14 amino acids. The CDR3 nucleotides are TGTGCCAGCAGCTTAAGTCTAGCTGGAGAGACCCAGTACTTC. It encodes CASSLSLAGETQYF. The entire variable domain, with the rest obtained from reference TRBV11-2 and TRBJ2-5, is as follows: EAGVAQSPRYKIIEKRQSVAFWCNPISGHATLYWYQQILGQGPKLLIQFQNNGVVDDSQLPKDRFSAERLKGVDSTLKIQPAKLEDSAVYLCASSLSLAGETQYFGPGTRLLVL.

This rearrangement joins TRBV2 to TRBJ1-6; D uncertain. V lost 7 bases to trimming and J lost 7 bases, with 17 bases between them. CDR3 length: 15 residues. The germline CDR1 and CDR2 sequences are SNHLY and FYNNEI. The CDR3 sequence: CASKIGRAGNSPLHF. Here the CDR3 DNA reads TGTGCCAGCAAAATTGGTCGGGCGGGAAATTCACCCCTCCACTTT.